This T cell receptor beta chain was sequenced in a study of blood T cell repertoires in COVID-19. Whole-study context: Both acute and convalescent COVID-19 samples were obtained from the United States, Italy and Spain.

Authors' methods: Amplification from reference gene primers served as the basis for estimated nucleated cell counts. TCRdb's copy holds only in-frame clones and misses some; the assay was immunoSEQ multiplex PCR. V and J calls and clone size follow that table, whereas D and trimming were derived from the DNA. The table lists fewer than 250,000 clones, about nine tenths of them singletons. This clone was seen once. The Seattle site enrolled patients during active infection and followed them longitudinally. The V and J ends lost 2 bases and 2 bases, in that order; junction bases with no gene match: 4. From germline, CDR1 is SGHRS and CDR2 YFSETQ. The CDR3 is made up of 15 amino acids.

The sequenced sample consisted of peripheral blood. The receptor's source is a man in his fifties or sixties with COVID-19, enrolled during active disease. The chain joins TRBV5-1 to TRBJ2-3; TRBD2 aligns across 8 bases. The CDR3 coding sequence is TGCGCCAGCAGCTTCTCGGGGGGGCCCACAGATACGCAGTATTTT. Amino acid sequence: CASSFSGGPTDTQYF.